This T cell receptor (beta chain) was observed in a study of blood T cells in healthy people across ages. Study conclusions and caveats: Changes in expanded clonotypes were possibly confounded, as the CMV status of donors was unknown.

The individuals who served as donors were healthy Caucasians living in Russia, aged roughly 6 to 90. For every donor, a draw yielded approximately 9.9 milliliters of peripheral blood. About this clonotype itself: No antigen is known for it.

PCR was performed a second time for roughly 6 to 12 cycles using a sample-barcoded 5' primer and a J-beta primer mix. A single record per CDR3 protein comes from TCRdb applying MiXCR to the 5' RACE reads. Found here are hundreds of thousands of distinct CDR3 sequences, 50% to 60% of them singletons; the top ten hold around 53%. Source material: blood. This receptor was taken from a man between 60 and 75 years old in good health.

In nucleotides, the CDR3 is TGTGCCAGCAGTGCGAGACCCGGGACAGGGACTAACAATGAGCAGTTCTTC. Amino acids: CASSARPGTGTNNEQFF. The rearrangement links TRBV25-1 to TRBJ2-1, with 9 bases aligning to TRBD1. The V gene end was trimmed by 4 bases and the J gene end by 5 bases; junction bases not matched to a gene: 12. The CDR3 sequence is 17 residues long. Germline loops: CDR1 MGHDK, CDR2 SYGVNS. The whole variable domain, remainder taken from reference TRBV25-1 and TRBJ2-1, is EADIYQTPRYLVIGTGKKITLECSQTMGHDKMYWYQQDPGMELHLIHYSYGVNSTEKGDLSSESTVSRIRTEHFPLTLESARPSHTSQYLCASSARPGTGTNNEQFFGPGTRLTVL.